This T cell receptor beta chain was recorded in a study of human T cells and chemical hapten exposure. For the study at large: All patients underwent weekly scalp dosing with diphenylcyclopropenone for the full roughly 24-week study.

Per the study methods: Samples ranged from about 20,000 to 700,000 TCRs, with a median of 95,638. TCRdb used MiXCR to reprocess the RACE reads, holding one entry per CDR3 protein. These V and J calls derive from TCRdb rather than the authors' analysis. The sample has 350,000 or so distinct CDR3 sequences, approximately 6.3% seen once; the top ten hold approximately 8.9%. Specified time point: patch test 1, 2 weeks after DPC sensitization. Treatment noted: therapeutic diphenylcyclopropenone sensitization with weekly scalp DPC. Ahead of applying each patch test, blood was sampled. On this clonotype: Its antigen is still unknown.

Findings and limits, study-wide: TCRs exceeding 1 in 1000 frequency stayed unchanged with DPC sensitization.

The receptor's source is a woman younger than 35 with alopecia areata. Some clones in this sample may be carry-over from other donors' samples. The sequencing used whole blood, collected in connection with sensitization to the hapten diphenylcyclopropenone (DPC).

CDR3 residues: CSASLEAKDTQYF. DNA for the CDR3: TGCAGCGCCTCCTTGGAGGCTAAAGATACGCAGTATTTT. This sequence joins TRBV29-1 and TRBJ2-3, with D tentatively TRBD2 (5 bases). There are 13 residues in the CDR3. Trimming took 7 bases from V and 5 from J, leaving 16 bases between them. Germline V lookup: CDR1 SQVTM, CDR2 ANQGSEA.